A selection of T cell receptor beta chains follows, all from one sample in a study of cytomegalovirus exposure and HLA in healthy donors. Assay used: immunoSEQ multiplex PCR; TCRdb lists only in-frame clones, some missing. The data hold 150,000 to 180,000 clones, with 70% to 90% observed a single time. The sequencing sample was made of PBMCs. The receptors originated from a woman under 30 in good health and CMV-seronegative. CDR3s include the opening cysteine and the closing phenylalanine or tryptophan. Fields, in order: CDR3 protein, CDR3 DNA, CDR3 length, clone size, D gene, V gene, J gene. The D gene is left open where the match is weak. Only part of the rows carry a size: once, few, many, or a class if the clone is expanded.

CDR3 protein: CASSPSAGADTQYF; CDR3 DNA: TGTGCCAGCTCACCAAGTGCAGGGGCAGATACGCAGTATTTT; CDR3 length: 14; clone size: .; D gene: .; V gene: TRBV18; J gene: TRBJ2-3
CDR3 protein: CASSVDRDRYSDTQYF; CDR3 DNA: TGTGCCAGCAGCGTCGACCGGGACAGGTATTCTGATACGCAGTATTTT; CDR3 length: 16; clone size: .; D gene: TRBD1; V gene: TRBV9; J gene: TRBJ2-3
CDR3 protein: CASSRAASSYNSPLHF; CDR3 DNA: TGTGCCAGCAGTCGCGCGGCCAGCTCCTATAATTCACCCCTCCACTTT; CDR3 length: 16; clone size: .; D gene: .; V gene: TRBV27; J gene: TRBJ1-6
CDR3 protein: CASSLDRTGSPLHF; CDR3 DNA: TGTGCCAGCAGTTTAGACAGGACGGGTTCACCCCTCCACTTT; CDR3 length: 14; clone size: once; D gene: .; V gene: TRBV27; J gene: TRBJ1-6
CDR3 protein: CASSQWAPNQPQHF; CDR3 DNA: TGTGCCAGCAGTCAGTGGGCCCCCAATCAGCCCCAGCATTTT; CDR3 length: 14; clone size: .; D gene: .; V gene: TRBV28; J gene: TRBJ1-5
CDR3 protein: CASAFDGGKAYSPLHF; CDR3 DNA: TGTGCCAGCGCCTTCGACGGGGGGAAAGCCTATTCACCCCTCCACTTT; CDR3 length: 16; clone size: few; D gene: .; V gene: TRBV5-6; J gene: TRBJ1-6
CDR3 protein: CASSLAPRDEQYF; CDR3 DNA: TGTGCTAGCAGCTTAGCACCCAGGGACGAGCAGTACTTC; CDR3 length: 13; clone size: .; D gene: .; V gene: TRBV7-7; J gene: TRBJ2-7
CDR3 protein: CASSPDRVPGNTIYF; CDR3 DNA: TGTGCCAGCAGTCCGGACAGGGTCCCTGGAAACACCATATATTTT; CDR3 length: 15; clone size: .; D gene: TRBD1; V gene: TRBV2; J gene: TRBJ1-3
CDR3 protein: CASRATSGWGNEQFF; CDR3 DNA: TGTGCCAGTAGGGCGACTAGCGGGTGGGGGAATGAGCAGTTCTTC; CDR3 length: 15; clone size: .; D gene: TRBD2; V gene: TRBV19; J gene: TRBJ2-1
CDR3 protein: CASSYPSGGIEETQYF; CDR3 DNA: TGTGCCAGCAGTTACCCTAGCGGGGGCATCGAAGAGACCCAGTACTTC; CDR3 length: 16; clone size: .; D gene: TRBD2; V gene: TRBV6-5; J gene: TRBJ2-5
CDR3 protein: CASSGEGRVEKLFF; CDR3 DNA: TGCGCCAGCAGTGGGGAGGGGAGGGTGGAAAAACTGTTTTTT; CDR3 length: 14; clone size: .; D gene: .; V gene: TRBV10-1; J gene: TRBJ1-4
CDR3 protein: CASSLGSRANYGYTF; CDR3 DNA: TGTGCCAGCAGCTTAGGGTCCAGGGCTAACTATGGCTACACCTTC; CDR3 length: 15; clone size: once; D gene: .; V gene: TRBV7-2; J gene: TRBJ1-2
CDR3 protein: CAWSAIYEQYF; CDR3 DNA: TGTGCCTGGAGTGCAATCTACGAGCAGTACTTC; CDR3 length: 11; clone size: .; D gene: .; V gene: TRBV30; J gene: TRBJ2-7
CDR3 protein: CASSVGAGTYEQYF; CDR3 DNA: TGTGCCAGCAGCGTAGGTGCAGGAACCTACGAGCAGTACTTC; CDR3 length: 14; clone size: few; D gene: .; V gene: TRBV9; J gene: TRBJ2-7
CDR3 protein: CSCRGPSYNEQFF; CDR3 DNA: TGCAGCTGTAGGGGCCCCTCCTACAATGAGCAGTTCTTC; CDR3 length: 13; clone size: .; D gene: .; V gene: TRBV29-1; J gene: TRBJ2-1
CDR3 protein: CASSSGGADEQYF; CDR3 DNA: TGTGCCAGCAGCTCAGGGGGCGCCGACGAGCAGTACTTC; CDR3 length: 13; clone size: .; D gene: TRBD1; V gene: TRBV5-6; J gene: TRBJ2-7
CDR3 protein: CASSEPDRPSSPLHF; CDR3 DNA: TGTGCCAGCAGTGAACCGGACAGGCCTTCTTCACCCCTCCACTTT; CDR3 length: 15; clone size: once; D gene: TRBD1; V gene: TRBV2; J gene: TRBJ1-6
CDR3 protein: CASSPDWADPYEQYF; CDR3 DNA: TGTGCCAGCAGTCCCGATTGGGCCGACCCCTACGAGCAGTACTTC; CDR3 length: 15; clone size: .; D gene: .; V gene: TRBV28; J gene: TRBJ2-7
CDR3 protein: CASSLAGRSEQFF; CDR3 DNA: TGTGCCAGCAGCTTGGCAGGGCGGAGTGAGCAGTTCTTC; CDR3 length: 13; clone size: .; D gene: .; V gene: TRBV5-6; J gene: TRBJ2-1
CDR3 protein: CASGDGFPDGQGSNYGYTF; CDR3 DNA: TGTGCCAGCGGTGACGGATTCCCCGACGGACAGGGGTCTAACTATGGCTACACCTTC; CDR3 length: 19; clone size: .; D gene: TRBD1; V gene: TRBV28; J gene: TRBJ1-2
CDR3 protein: CASSLVAGGAYEQYF; CDR3 DNA: TGTGCCAGCAGCTTAGTGGCGGGAGGCGCCTACGAGCAGTACTTC; CDR3 length: 15; clone size: .; D gene: TRBD2; V gene: TRBV7-2; J gene: TRBJ2-7
CDR3 protein: CASSPYRGFNEKLFF; CDR3 DNA: TGTGCCAGCAGTCCCTATAGGGGTTTTAATGAAAAACTGTTTTTT; CDR3 length: 15; clone size: .; D gene: .; V gene: TRBV28; J gene: TRBJ1-4
CDR3 protein: CASSGDRGYQETQYF; CDR3 DNA: TGTGCCAGCAGCGGGGACAGGGGGTACCAAGAGACCCAGTACTTC; CDR3 length: 15; clone size: few; D gene: TRBD1; V gene: TRBV11-2; J gene: TRBJ2-5
CDR3 protein: CASSLGAQGTYEQYF; CDR3 DNA: TGTGCCAGCAGCTTGGGGGCACAGGGGACCTACGAGCAGTACTTC; CDR3 length: 15; clone size: .; D gene: TRBD1; V gene: TRBV5-5; J gene: TRBJ2-7
CDR3 protein: CASSIYTGGIVETQYF; CDR3 DNA: TGTGCCAGTAGTATTTATACGGGTGGTATTGTTGAGACCCAGTACTTC; CDR3 length: 16; clone size: .; D gene: .; V gene: TRBV19; J gene: TRBJ2-5
CDR3 protein: CASSLVQGSYEQYF; CDR3 DNA: TGCGCCAGCAGCTTGGTACAGGGAAGCTACGAGCAGTACTTC; CDR3 length: 14; clone size: .; D gene: .; V gene: TRBV5-1; J gene: TRBJ2-7
CDR3 protein: CASSQAPNARDNEQYF; CDR3 DNA: TGCGCCAGCAGCCAAGCTCCTAACGCCAGGGATAACGAGCAGTACTTC; CDR3 length: 16; clone size: .; D gene: .; V gene: TRBV4-3; J gene: TRBJ2-7
CDR3 protein: CASSPGTSGSNYNEQFF; CDR3 DNA: TGTGCCAGCAGTCCCGGGACTAGCGGATCCAATTACAATGAGCAGTTCTTC; CDR3 length: 17; clone size: .; D gene: TRBD2; V gene: TRBV28; J gene: TRBJ2-1